The 14 T cell receptor beta chains below all came from one sample that was sequenced in a study of blood T cells in healthy people across ages. Then a second PCR, running about 6 to 11 cycles, was carried out with a sample-barcoded 5' primer and a J-beta primer mix. TCRdb itself ran the 5' RACE reads through MiXCR, one entry per CDR3 protein. The table records 600,000 to 800,000 distinct CDR3 sequences, 21% of them present only once. Sequenced material: blood. The origin of the receptors is a man in his 70s in good health.

In this sample, this clonotype turned up a few times. This sequence joins TRBV28 and TRBJ2-1; tentatively, D is TRBD1 or TRBD2 (5 bases each). V lost 4 bases to trimming and J lost 3 bases, with 22 bases between them. CDR1 is MDHEN and CDR2 is SYDVKM in the germline V gene. The CDR3 spans 18 residues. This CDR3 is CASSSVEGPAEIYNEQFF. CDR3 DNA: TGTGCCAGCAGTTCTGTAGAGGGGCCGGCGGAAATCTACAATGAGCAGTTCTTC.

This clonotype was detected a few times. The chain combines TRBV12-5 with TRBJ1-2, with a possible D match to TRBD1 (6 bases). The V gene's germline CDR1 is LGHNT and CDR2 FRNRAP. Trimming pared 1 base from V and 0 bases from J, leaving 12 bases between. CDR3 size: 16 residues. CDR3 DNA sequence: TGTGCTAGTGGTTTGGCCCAAGGACAGTCTAACTATGGCTACACCTTC. Translated, it gives CASGLAQGQSNYGYTF. The variable domain in full, with the rest retrieved from reference TRBV12-5 and TRBJ1-2, is DARVTQTPRHKVTEMGQEVTMRCQPILGHNTVFWYRQTMMQGLELLAYFRNRAPLDDSGMPKDRFSAEMPDATLATLKIQPSEPRDSAVYFCASGLAQGQSNYGYTFGSGTRLTVV.

V usage is TRBV12-3 or TRBV12-4 and J usage is TRBJ2-2; 9 bases align to TRBD1. V shed 9 bases and J 5 bases; nucleotides not matched to a gene: 10. This CDR3 has 15 residues. Here the CDR3 DNA reads TGTGCCAGAAGTCCTCGGACAGGGGAGACCGGGGAGCTGTTTTTT. It codes for CARSPRTGETGELFF.

In the case of this clonotype: This clone may be a read error of a much larger clone one base away. J is TRBJ2-1 and V is TRBV9; D is undetermined. Germline CDR1 is SGDLS and CDR2 is YYNGEE. Trimming removed 4 bases from V and 9 bases from J, with 17 bases in between. This CDR3 has 14 residues. CDR3 in DNA: TGTGCCAGCAGCCCTAGACGGCAGCCCCGTGAGCAGTTCTTC. It codes for CASSPRRQPREQFF.

About this clonotype itself: A read error may account for a junction end that differs from germline. The chain combines TRBV7-9 with TRBJ1-6; D unresolved. This CDR3 spans 13 amino acids. The germline CDR1 and CDR2 sequences are SEHNR and FQNEAQ (reference sequence). The CDR3 region is CASSLAPREPLHF. The CDR3 DNA reads as TGTGCCAGCAGCTTAGCCCCGAGGGAACCCCTTCACTTT.

J is TRBJ2-3 and V is TRBV11-2; D may be TRBD2 (6 bases). The ends were cut back, 5 bases at V and 2 bases at J, with 17 bases in the middle. CDR3 size: 16 residues. Per germline, CDR1 SGHAT and CDR2 FQNNGV. The CDR3 DNA reads TGTGCCAGCAGCCTTCTTTCGGGAGAGCCCACAGATACGCAGTATTTT. This gives the protein CASSLLSGEPTDTQYF.

The chain combines TRBV27 with TRBJ1-2; 8 bases agree with TRBD1. Trimming removed 8 bases from V and 4 bases from J; junction bases left unmatched: 12. The CDR3 runs 15 residues. Looked up from germline, CDR1 is MNHEY and CDR2 is SMNVEV (reference sequence). As DNA, the CDR3 is TGTGCCAGCGGAAACACAGGGGGACGGTTCTATGGCTACACCTTC. It specifies CASGNTGGRFYGYTF.

This clonotype was detected a few times. The V call is TRBV30, the J call TRBJ2-6; 10 positions match TRBD1. Germline CDR1 is GTSNPN and CDR2 is SVGIG (reference sequence). The CDR3 runs to 18 residues. V lost 1 base and J lost 0; bases outside the gene matches: 6. The chain's CDR3 is CAWSGGTGVLSGANVLTF. The DNA for the CDR3 is TGTGCCTGGAGTGGAGGGACAGGGGTACTCTCTGGGGCCAACGTCCTGACTTTC.

The sample holds a few counts of this clonotype. The gene calls are TRBV29-1 and TRBJ1-2, with TRBD1 as a possible D gene (5 bases). This CDR3 is 13 amino acids long. CDR1 and CDR2 (germline): SQVTM, ANQGSEA. V lost 1 base and J 7 bases, leaving 13 bases between the germline ends. For the CDR3, the DNA is TGCAGCGTTGAAGTTTCCGCAGGGTCTGGCTACACCTTC. This translates into CSVEVSAGSGYTF. The whole variable domain, remainder taken from reference TRBV29-1 and TRBJ1-2, is SAVISQKPSRDICQRGTSLTIQCQVDSQVTMMFWYRQQPGQSLTLIATANQGSEATYESGFVIDKFPISRPNLTFSTLTVSNMSPEDSSIYLCSVEVSAGSGYTFGSGTRLTVV.

This clonotype was found a few times. V and J are TRBV12-3 or TRBV12-4 and TRBJ2-1; no definite D call. CDR3 length equals 13 residues. V was cut by 2 bases and J by 8 bases, with 10 bases left in between. CDR3 in amino acids: CASSLNGFDEQFF. The CDR3 DNA is TGTGCCAGCAGTTTAAACGGGTTCGATGAGCAGTTCTTC.

This sequence joins TRBV7-2 and TRBJ2-1; the match to TRBD2 covers 15 bases. The CDR3 sequence is 15 residues long. Germline values: CDR1 SGHTA, CDR2 FQGNSA. Germline trimming cut 5 bases from V and 8 bases from J; bases unmatched to any gene: 4. CDR3 nucleotides: TGTGCCAGCAGCCCACGGACTAGCGGGAGGGATGAGCAGTTCTTC. Residues: CASSPRTSGRDEQFF.

In this sample, this clonotype turned up a few times. This chain joins TRBV20-1 and TRBJ2-7; 10 bases map to TRBD2. The junction had 6 bases not matched to a gene; V was cut back by 2 bases and J by 2 bases. CDR3 size: 15 residues. Per the germline V gene, CDR1 is DFQATT and CDR2 is SNEGSKA (reference sequence). As DNA, the CDR3 is TGCAGTGCTAGACCCGCTAGCGGGGGAACCTACGAGCAGTACTTC. Its protein is CSARPASGGTYEQYF.

This clonotype was picked up a small number of times. The J gene is TRBJ2-1, the V gene TRBV10-3, with a tentative D call TRBD1 (5 bases). Trimming removed 0 bases from V and 11 bases from J, with 5 bases in between. Germline V lookup: CDR1 ENHRY, CDR2 SYGVKD. The CDR3 loop spans 11 amino acids. CDR3 residues: CAISESDKQFF. CDR3 nucleotides: TGTGCCATCAGTGAGTCGGACAAGCAGTTCTTC.

J is TRBJ2-5 and V is TRBV12-5; 8 bases are shared with TRBD1. The V and J ends lost 4 bases and 4 bases, in that order; junction bases with no gene match: 14. Germline CDR1 reads LGHNT; CDR2 reads FRNRAP. The length of the CDR3 is 17 residues. In DNA form, the CDR3 reads TGTGCTAGTGGTTCGCCCGGGACAGGCTTATACGGAGAGACCCAGTACTTC. It translates to CASGSPGTGLYGETQYF.